Below, 29 T cell receptor beta chains from the same sample are listed, as sequenced in a study of breast tumors, draining lymph nodes, adjacent tissues. TCRdb re-called the multiplex PCR reads through MiXCR, storing one row per CDR3 protein. The sample lists approximately 280,000 distinct CDR3 sequences, under 35% seen once, with over 0.95% in the top ten. The lymph nodes were axillary draining lymph nodes from breast cancer patients. Sequencing was done on a sample of axillary lymph node tissue. The receptors come from a female donor with breast cancer. Some clones in this sample may be carry-over from other donors' samples.

This clonotype was observed at least ten times. The V gene is TRBV2, the J gene TRBJ2-1, with D perhaps given as TRBD1 or TRBD2 (5 bases each). This CDR3 has 13 amino acids. CDR1 SNHLY and CDR2 FYNNEI come from the germline V gene. Trimming left V 6 bases short and J 10 bases short, with 16 bases between. CDR3 region: CASSLRGEPEQFF. The CDR3 DNA reads as TGTGCCAGCAGCCTGAGGGGCGAACCCGAGCAGTTCTTC.

For this clonotype: One end of the junction does not line up with germline, which may come from a read error. This chain uses TRBV4-1 with TRBJ2-1; 14 bases fit TRBD2. CDR3 length: 18 amino acids. Germline V CDR1 and CDR2: MGHRA, YSYEKL. The DNA of the CDR3 is TGTGCCAGCAGCCAAGATCGGGCGGGACTAGCGGGGGTAAATGAGCAGTTCTTC. Translation: CASSQDRAGLAGVNEQFF.

The sample holds many counts of this clonotype. The chain combines TRBV24-1 with TRBJ2-1; 10 bases line up with TRBD1. CDR1 KGHDR and CDR2 SFDVKD come from the germline V gene. CDR3 length: 15 residues. V was pared by 3 bases and J by 10 bases, with 8 bases of the junction left unmatched. The CDR3 nucleotides read TGTGCCACCAGTGATGGGACAGGGGCCCTTCCGGAGCAGTTCTTC. Amino acids: CATSDGTGALPEQFF.

This clonotype showed up many times. For the CDR3, the DNA is TGTGCCAGCAGTCCATCGTCTACTAAAACGCAGTATTTT. The encoded protein is CASSPSSTKTQYF. The rearrangement uses TRBV7-2 and TRBJ2-3; D is unclear. Trimming stripped 6 bases from V and 9 bases from J, with 16 bases between. The germline V gene has CDR1 SGHTA and CDR2 FQGNSA. CDR3 length: 13 residues.

The chain employs TRBV19 and TRBJ1-3; possible D gene TRBD1, 5 bases. This CDR3 contains 13 residues. Germline V lookup: CDR1 LNHDA, CDR2 SQIVND (reference sequence). The V gene lost 5 bases and the J gene lost 8 bases, with 13 bases spanning the gap. The CDR3 nucleotides read TGTGCCAGTAGTGCCGGGACGGTGGACACCATATATTTT. Its protein product is CASSAGTVDTIYF.

This clonotype was detected ten times or more. V gene TRBV7-9 combines with J gene TRBJ1-6, with a weak D call TRBD1 (5 bases). The CDR3 has 15 residues. With 2 bases removed from V and 10 bases from J, the gap between germline ends came to 15 bases. Germline CDR1 and CDR2: SEHNR and FQNEAQ (reference sequence). CDR3 protein: CASSLTRGVLSPLHF. The DNA for the CDR3 is TGTGCCAGCAGCTTAACTCGGGGCGTTCTATCACCCCTCCACTTT.

This chain joins TRBV20-1 and TRBJ1-6, with D unresolved. Per germline, CDR1 DFQATT and CDR2 SNEGSKA (reference sequence). With 3 bases removed from V and 9 bases from J, the gap between germline ends came to 12 bases. The CDR3 spans 13 residues. In DNA, the CDR3 is TGCAGTGCTAGCGGGGAGGTGGGTTCACCCCTCCACTTT. Translated, it gives CSASGEVGSPLHF.

This clonotype came up many times. The genes are TRBV10-3 and TRBJ1-2; the match to TRBD1 covers 8 bases. This CDR3 is 14 amino acids long. V lost 2 bases to trimming and J lost 6 bases; unmatched junction nucleotides: 5. Germline V lookup: CDR1 ENHRY, CDR2 SYGVKD. The CDR3 nucleotides are TGTGCCATCAGTGAGAGACCGGACAGGGATGGCTACACCTTC. This encodes CAISERPDRDGYTF.

To note about this clonotype: This may come from a read error, since a much larger clone is one base off. The rearrangement joins TRBV2 to TRBJ2-4; D is possibly TRBD1 or TRBD2 (5 bases each). Trimming removed 7 bases from V and 6 bases from J, with 16 bases in between. The CDR3 runs to 14 residues. CDR1 is SNHLY and CDR2 is FYNNEI in the germline V gene. CDR3 amino acids: CASMGVGVGNIQYF. CDR3 nucleotide sequence: TGTGCCAGCATGGGTGTGGGGGTGGGAAACATTCAGTACTTC. Together with reference TRBV2 and TRBJ2-4, the CDR3 gives the full variable domain: EPEVTQTPSHQVTQMGQEVILRCVPISNHLYFYWYRQILGQKVEFLVSFYNNEISEKSEIFDDQFSVERPDGSNFTLKIRSTKLEDSAMYFCASMGVGVGNIQYFGAGTRLSVL.

This clonotype was counted a few times. A clone one base away is much larger, so this may be a read error. The V and J genes are TRBV5-1 and TRBJ2-5; the D gene could be TRBD1 or TRBD2 (6 bases each). Trimming removed 4 bases at V and 8 bases at J, with 18 bases between. This CDR3 region has 14 residues. The V gene's germline CDR1 is SGHRS and CDR2 YFSETQ. In DNA, the CDR3 is TGCGCCAGCAGCGAACAGGGTGGAGGGGACACCCAGTACTTC. Protein sequence: CASSEQGGGDTQYF.

This clonotype was found many times. V is TRBV29-1 and J is TRBJ2-7; 8 bases are shared with TRBD2. The CDR3 has 13 amino acids. Trimming cost V 6 bases and J 3 bases; bases outside gene matches: 7. Germline loops: CDR1 SQVTM, CDR2 ANQGSEA. The CDR3 region has the DNA TGCAGCGTCAGAGCGGGAGAAAACTACGAGCAGTACTTC. Translating it yields CSVRAGENYEQYF.

V is TRBV30 and J is TRBJ2-3; tentative D call: TRBD1 (6 bases). Germline V gene lookup returns CDR1 GTSNPN and CDR2 SVGIG (reference sequence). The CDR3 runs to 15 residues. With 3 bases removed from V and 5 bases from J, the gap between germline ends came to 18 bases. The CDR3 DNA follows: TGTGCCTGGAGACAGGGACCCAGGGGTAAAGATACGCAGTATTTT. Translating it yields CAWRQGPRGKDTQYF.

This chain links TRBV20-1 with TRBJ1-2; no firm D call. Looked up from germline, CDR1 is DFQATT and CDR2 is SNEGSKA (reference sequence). The CDR3 is made up of 12 amino acids. V was trimmed by 3 bases and J by 14 bases, leaving 19 bases between them. CDR3 sequence reads: CSARPDSYAETF. DNA of the CDR3: TGCAGTGCTAGGCCGGACTCCTATGCAGAAACCTTC.

In its sample, this clonotype was seen many times. The genes are TRBV20-1 and TRBJ2-1; D unclear. Germline V gene lookup returns CDR1 DFQATT and CDR2 SNEGSKA (reference sequence). The CDR3 extends over 13 amino acids. Deletions cut 1 base from V and 3 bases from J, with 7 bases between. CDR3 nucleotide sequence: TGCAGTGCTAGAGGGACGATCTACAATGAGCAGTTCTTC. Protein: CSARGTIYNEQFF.

This clonotype occurred many times. This sequence joins TRBV20-1 and TRBJ2-3; 12 bases are shared with TRBD2. The CDR3 totals 15 residues. The J segment lost 4 bases and the V segment lost 4 bases, leaving 6 bases of the junction unmatched. Germline CDR1 is DFQATT and CDR2 is SNEGSKA (reference sequence). The CDR3 here is CSATRTSGNADTQYF. The CDR3 coding sequence is TGCAGTGCTACCAGGACTAGCGGGAACGCAGATACGCAGTATTTT.

The V and J genes are TRBV27 and TRBJ2-1, with D perhaps TRBD1 (8 bases). This CDR3 has 15 amino acids. From germline, CDR1 is MNHEY and CDR2 SMNVEV (reference sequence). The ends were cut back, 2 bases at V and 8 bases at J, with 16 bases in the middle. CDR3 nucleotide sequence: TGTGCCAGCAGTTTACAACAGGGGGGGAGGGATGAGCAGTTCTTC. Its translation: CASSLQQGGRDEQFF.

V is TRBV6-6 and J is TRBJ2-3, with 13 positions matching TRBD2. The CDR3 loop spans 18 amino acids. Germline V CDR1 and CDR2: MNHNY, SVGAGI (reference sequence). V was pared by 5 bases and J by 3 bases, with 11 bases of the junction left unmatched. The CDR3 DNA reads TGTGCCAGCAGTACGGAAGGACTAGCGGGAGTTAGAACAGATACGCAGTATTTT. It yields the protein CASSTEGLAGVRTDTQYF.

Notes on this clonotype: A much larger clone lies one base from this, so it may be a read error. CDR3 protein: CAWSPGTAEETQYF. The CDR3 DNA follows: TGTGCCTGGAGTCCGGGGACAGCAGAAGAGACCCAGTACTTC. The chain recombines TRBV30 with TRBJ2-5; 7 bases are shared with TRBD1. The CDR3 contains 14 residues. V lost 2 bases and J lost 3; bases outside the gene matches: 6. Germline CDR1 reads GTSNPN; CDR2 reads SVGIG (reference sequence).

This clonotype has a count of ten or more. This sequence joins TRBV9 and TRBJ1-2; D is perhaps TRBD1 (6 bases). V lost 3 bases, J lost 6 bases, and 18 bases lay in between. CDR3 size: 15 residues. Germline CDR1 and CDR2: SGDLS and YYNGEE. CDR3 sequence (DNA): TGTGCCAGCAGCGGAACAGGGATGAAAATTGATGGCTACACCTTC. Its translation is CASSGTGMKIDGYTF.

This clonotype was observed at least ten times. The DNA for the CDR3 is TGTGCCATCAGTGAGGGATGGGAGCCACCCGTACTCACAGATACGCAGTATTTT. Translation gives CAISEGWEPPVLTDTQYF. V usage is TRBV10-3 and J usage is TRBJ2-3; perhaps TRBD2 as D (5 bases). CDR1 and CDR2 (germline): ENHRY, SYGVKD. With 2 bases removed from V and 2 bases from J, the gap between germline ends came to 20 bases. The CDR3 totals 18 residues.

This clonotype appeared many times. The chain links TRBV2 to TRBJ1-2; no firm D call. This CDR3 comprises 12 residues. Germline lookup yields CDR1 SNHLY and CDR2 FYNNEI. Trimming removed 1 base at V and 3 bases at J, with 3 bases between. CDR3 DNA sequence: TGTGCCAGCAGTGAAGAGTACTATGGCTACACCTTC. This codes for CASSEEYYGYTF.

The chain joins TRBV6-6 to TRBJ1-1, with no clear D. V was clipped by 2 bases and J by 1 base, with 8 bases between them. Germline V CDR1 and CDR2: MNHNY, SVGAGI (reference sequence). The CDR3 contains 14 residues. The CDR3 reads CASSYVEGNTEAFF. The CDR3 nucleotides read TGTGCCAGCAGTTACGTCGAGGGGAACACTGAAGCTTTCTTT.

This clonotype was found many times. The rearrangement links TRBV7-6 to TRBJ1-2; 7 bases line up with TRBD1. Germline CDR1 reads SGHVS; CDR2 reads FNYEAQ. V trimming: 1 base; J trimming: 3 bases; junction bases outside the gene matches: 5. The CDR3 spans 15 residues. In nucleotides, the CDR3 is TGTGCCAGCAGCTTAGGACAGGGAGGGGACTATGGCTACACCTTC. Translated: CASSLGQGGDYGYTF. The entire variable domain, with the rest obtained from reference TRBV7-6 and TRBJ1-2, is as follows: GAGVSQSPRYKVTKRGQDVALRCDPISGHVSLYWYRQALGQGPEFLTYFNYEAQQDKSGLPNDRFSAERPEGSISTLTIQRTEQRDSAMYRCASSLGQGGDYGYTFGSGTRLTVV.

This chain connects TRBV19 to TRBJ1-4; D perhaps matches TRBD1 (5 bases). CDR1 and CDR2 (germline): LNHDA, SQIVND (reference sequence). The CDR3 covers 14 residues. Between the trimmed V and J ends, which lost 11 bases and 7 bases, there was a span of 20 bases. The chain's CDR3 is CAWSHGTRGEKLFF. In DNA form, the CDR3 reads TGTGCCTGGAGTCACGGGACTCGTGGTGAAAAACTGTTTTTT.

This clonotype was seen a few times. Since a much larger clone is just one base distant, this may be a read error. This chain links TRBV11-2 with TRBJ1-3; D is perhaps TRBD1 (6 bases). The CDR3 has 16 residues. Germline V gives CDR1 SGHAT, CDR2 FQNNGV. As DNA, the CDR3 is TGTGCCAGCACCGTTGCCGGGGGCGCTACTGGAAGCACCATATATTTT. It codes for CASTVAGGATGSTIYF.

This clonotype was observed many times. V gene TRBV20-1 combines with J gene TRBJ1-2; 11 bases are shared with TRBD1. The V segment lost 6 bases and the J segment 7 bases; nucleotides outside the gene matches: 10. CDR3 length: 14 residues. Looked up from germline, CDR1 is DFQATT and CDR2 is SNEGSKA (reference sequence). The CDR3 sequence is CSASRGQGAGGYTF. DNA of the CDR3: TGCAGTGCGAGTCGCGGACAGGGGGCGGGTGGCTACACCTTC.

This chain joins TRBV14 and TRBJ2-5, with TRBD1 matching over 10 bases. J gave up 5 bases and V 1 base, and 16 bases lay outside the gene matches. The CDR3 contains 19 residues. Per the germline V gene, CDR1 is SGHDN and CDR2 is FVKESK. CDR3 residues: CASSQVPFWGTGAEETQYF. CDR3 bases: TGTGCCAGCAGCCAAGTCCCTTTCTGGGGGACAGGGGCCGAGGAGACCCAGTACTTC. Variable domain in full (rest from reference TRBV14 and TRBJ2-5): EAGVTQFPSHSVIEKGQTVTLRCDPISGHDNLYWYRRVMGKEIKFLLHFVKESKQDESGMPNNRFLAERTGGTYSTLKVQPAELEDSGVYFCASSQVPFWGTGAEETQYFGPGTRLLVL.

The chain employs TRBV4-2 and TRBJ2-1; tentatively, D is TRBD1 (6 bases). The CDR3 contains 17 residues. Trimming removed 0 bases from V and 2 bases from J, with 14 bases in between. Germline lookup yields CDR1 LGHNA and CDR2 YNFKEQ. CDR3 DNA sequence: TGTGCCAGCAGCCAAGATCGGGACAAGAACACCTACAATGAGCAGTTCTTC. Translating gives CASSQDRDKNTYNEQFF.

This clonotype was seen at least ten times. The V gene is TRBV5-4, the J gene TRBJ2-7, with TRBD2 matching 11 bases. The CDR3 sequence is 15 residues long. The germline gives CDR1 SGHNT, CDR2 YYREEE (reference sequence). With 0 bases clipped from V and 2 bases from J, the junction kept 1 base outside the gene matches. CDR3 coding DNA: TGTGCCAGCAGCTTGGCACTAGCGGGGGCCTACGAGCAGTACTTC. The encoded protein is CASSLALAGAYEQYF. Full variable domain (missing parts from reference TRBV5-4 and TRBJ2-7): ETGVTQSPTHLIKTRGQQVTLRCSSQSGHNTVSWYQQALGQGPQFIFQYYREEENGRGNFPPRFSGLQFPNYSSELNVNALELDDSALYLCASSLALAGAYEQYFGPGTRLTVT.